This record concerns one T cell receptor beta chain sequence. Assay used: immunoSEQ multiplex PCR; TCRdb lists only in-frame clones, some missing. The data contain about 40,000 clones, 85% to 95% of them singletons. These data come from a study of T cell changes during pregnancy in multiple sclerosis. The CDR3 sequence is 14 residues long. Germline trimming cut 4 bases from V and 5 bases from J; bases unmatched to any gene: 6. Per germline, CDR1 MGHRA and CDR2 YSYEKL. V usage is TRBV4-1 and J usage is TRBJ1-1; 8 nucleotides line up with TRBD1. The receptor was derived from a female donor with multiple sclerosis, enrolled in a pregnancy study. Material: CD8+ T cells from peripheral blood mononuclear cells, obtained in the third trimester of pregnancy. The CDR3 spells CASSPIQGETEAFF. The DNA of the CDR3 is TGCGCCAGCAGCCCGATACAGGGGGAAACTGAAGCTTTCTTT.